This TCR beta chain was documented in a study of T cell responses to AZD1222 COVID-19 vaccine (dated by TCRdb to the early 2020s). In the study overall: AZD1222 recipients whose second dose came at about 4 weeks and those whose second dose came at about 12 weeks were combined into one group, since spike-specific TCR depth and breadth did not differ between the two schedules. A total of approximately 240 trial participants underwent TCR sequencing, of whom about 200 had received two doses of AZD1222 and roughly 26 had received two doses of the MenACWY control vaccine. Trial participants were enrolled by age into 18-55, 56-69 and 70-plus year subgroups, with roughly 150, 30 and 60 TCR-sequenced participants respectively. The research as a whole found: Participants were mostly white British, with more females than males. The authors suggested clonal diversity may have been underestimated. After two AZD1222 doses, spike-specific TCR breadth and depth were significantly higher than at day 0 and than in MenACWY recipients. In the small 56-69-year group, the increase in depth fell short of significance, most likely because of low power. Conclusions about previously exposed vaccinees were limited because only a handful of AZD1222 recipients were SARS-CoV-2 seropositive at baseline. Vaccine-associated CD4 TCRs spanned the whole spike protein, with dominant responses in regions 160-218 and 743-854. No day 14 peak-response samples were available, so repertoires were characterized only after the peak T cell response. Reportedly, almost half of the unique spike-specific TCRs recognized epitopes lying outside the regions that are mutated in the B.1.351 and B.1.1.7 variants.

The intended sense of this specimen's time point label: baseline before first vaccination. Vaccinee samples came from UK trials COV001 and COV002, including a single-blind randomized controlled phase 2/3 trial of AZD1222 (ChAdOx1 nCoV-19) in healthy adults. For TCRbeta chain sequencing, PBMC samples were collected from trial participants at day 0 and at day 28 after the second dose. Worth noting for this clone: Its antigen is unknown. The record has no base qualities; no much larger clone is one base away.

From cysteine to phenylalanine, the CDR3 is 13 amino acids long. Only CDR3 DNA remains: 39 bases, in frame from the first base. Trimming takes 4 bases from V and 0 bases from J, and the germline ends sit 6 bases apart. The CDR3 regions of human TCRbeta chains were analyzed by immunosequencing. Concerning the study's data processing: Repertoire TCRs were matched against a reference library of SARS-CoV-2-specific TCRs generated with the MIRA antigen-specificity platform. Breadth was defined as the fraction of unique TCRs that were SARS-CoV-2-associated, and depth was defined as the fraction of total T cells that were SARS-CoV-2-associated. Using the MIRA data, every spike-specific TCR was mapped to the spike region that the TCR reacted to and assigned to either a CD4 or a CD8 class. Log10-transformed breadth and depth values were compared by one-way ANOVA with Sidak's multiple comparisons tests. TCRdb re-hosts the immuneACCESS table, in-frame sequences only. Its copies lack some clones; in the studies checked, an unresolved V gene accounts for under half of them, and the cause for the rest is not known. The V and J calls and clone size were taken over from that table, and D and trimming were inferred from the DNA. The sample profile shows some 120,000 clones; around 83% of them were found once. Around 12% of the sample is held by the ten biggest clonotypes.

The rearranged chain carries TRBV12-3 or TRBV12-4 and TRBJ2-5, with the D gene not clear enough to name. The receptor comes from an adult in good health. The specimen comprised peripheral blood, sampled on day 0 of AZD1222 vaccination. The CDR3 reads CASSWQNQETQYF. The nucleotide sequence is TGTGCCAGCAGTTGGCAAAACCAAGAGACCCAGTACTTC.